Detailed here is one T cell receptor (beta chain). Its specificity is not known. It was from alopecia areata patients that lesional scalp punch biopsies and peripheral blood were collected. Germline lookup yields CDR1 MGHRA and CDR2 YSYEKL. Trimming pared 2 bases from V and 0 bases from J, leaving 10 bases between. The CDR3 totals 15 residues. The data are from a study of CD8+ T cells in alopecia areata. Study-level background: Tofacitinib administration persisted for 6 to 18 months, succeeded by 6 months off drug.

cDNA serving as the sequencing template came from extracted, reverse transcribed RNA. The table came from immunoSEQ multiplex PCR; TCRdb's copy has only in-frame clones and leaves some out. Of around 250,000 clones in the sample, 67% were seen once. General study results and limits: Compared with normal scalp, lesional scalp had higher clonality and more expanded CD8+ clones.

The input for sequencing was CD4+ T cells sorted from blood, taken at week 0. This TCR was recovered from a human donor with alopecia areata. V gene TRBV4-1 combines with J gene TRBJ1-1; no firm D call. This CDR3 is CASSQRQGMNTEAFF. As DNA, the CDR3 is TGCGCCAGCAGCCAAAGGCAAGGGATGAACACTGAAGCTTTCTTT.